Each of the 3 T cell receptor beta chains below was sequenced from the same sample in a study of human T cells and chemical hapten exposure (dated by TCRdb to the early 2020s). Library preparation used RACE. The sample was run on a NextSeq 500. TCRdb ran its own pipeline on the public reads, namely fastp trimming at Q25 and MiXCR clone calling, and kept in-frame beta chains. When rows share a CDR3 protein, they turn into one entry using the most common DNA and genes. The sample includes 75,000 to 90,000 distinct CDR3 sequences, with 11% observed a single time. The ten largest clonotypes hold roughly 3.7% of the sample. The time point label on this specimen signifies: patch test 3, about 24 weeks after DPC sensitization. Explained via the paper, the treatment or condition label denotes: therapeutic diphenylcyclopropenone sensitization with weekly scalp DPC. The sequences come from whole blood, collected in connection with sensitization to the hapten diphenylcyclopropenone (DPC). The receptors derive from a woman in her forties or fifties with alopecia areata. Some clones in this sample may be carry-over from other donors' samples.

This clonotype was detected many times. CDR3 DNA: TGTGCCACCAGCACCGCGACAGGAAGACCACAAGAGACCCAGTACTTC. Its translation: CATSTATGRPQETQYF. The chain uses TRBV15 and TRBJ2-5; D might be TRBD1 (6 bases). V dropped 4 bases and J dropped 2 bases, with 17 bases sitting between them. CDR1 is LNHNV, CDR2 YYDKDF, per germline (reference sequence). The CDR3 is 16 amino acids.

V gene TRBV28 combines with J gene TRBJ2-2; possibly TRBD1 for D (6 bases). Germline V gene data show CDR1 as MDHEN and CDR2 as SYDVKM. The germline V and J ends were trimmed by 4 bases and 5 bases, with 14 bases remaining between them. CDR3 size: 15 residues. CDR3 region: CASSSGTTETGELFF. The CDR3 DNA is TGTGCCAGCAGTTCAGGGACAACGGAAACCGGGGAGCTGTTTTTT.

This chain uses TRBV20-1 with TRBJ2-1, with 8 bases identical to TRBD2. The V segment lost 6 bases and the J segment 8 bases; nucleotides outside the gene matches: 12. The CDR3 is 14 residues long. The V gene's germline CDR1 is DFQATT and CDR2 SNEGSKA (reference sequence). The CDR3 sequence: CSAKLAVGGDEQFF. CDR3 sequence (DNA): TGCAGTGCCAAACTAGCGGTTGGTGGAGATGAGCAGTTCTTC.